This paragraph covers one TCR beta chain sequence. Its specificity is not known. The data belong to a study of breast tumors, draining lymph nodes, adjacent tissues. Findings of the study overall: Luminal-like breast cancer showed significantly higher tumor–nontumor repertoire similarity than basal-like. Tumor repertoires ranked between lymph nodes and nontumor tissue in diversity, with V and J gene preferences.

Germline V gene lookup returns CDR1 DFQATT and CDR2 SNEGSKA (reference sequence). The CDR3 is made up of 11 amino acids. Trimming removed 3 bases at V and 6 bases at J, with 8 bases between. One entry per CDR3 protein, called by TCRdb with MiXCR from the multiplex PCR reads. The table lists about 22,000 distinct CDR3 sequences, 64% of them singletons. The sample comprised tumor-adjacent breast tissue. The rearrangement uses TRBV20-1 and TRBJ1-2; D perhaps matches TRBD1 (6 bases). The clonotype was recovered from a female donor with breast cancer. Some clones in this sample may be carry-over from other donors' samples. The DNA for the CDR3 is TGCAGTGCTAGTTCAGGGGATGGCTACACCTTC. Translated: CSASSGDGYTF.